A single T cell receptor (beta chain) is shown here with its context. Its antigen is currently unknown. The assay was immunoSEQ multiplex PCR, and TCRdb's table has in-frame clones only and misses some. The sample holds 150,000 to 170,000 clones; 70% to 90% are singletons and the top ten take around 24%. The source of the sample is a study of cytomegalovirus exposure and HLA in healthy donors. Study results and caveats: Specificity for CMV antigens was confirmed in vitro for a few of the CMV-associated chains. Per published reports, the classifier diagnosed cytomegalovirus status with high specificity and sensitivity. Subsequent analysis revealed that first-cohort TCR clusters tended to co-occur in the 120 or so validation repertoires.

CDR1 and CDR2 (germline): MNHNS, SASEGT. V shed 11 bases, J shed 3 bases, and the junction held 12 bases outside the gene matches. The CDR3 runs to 14 residues. This chain links TRBV6-1 with TRBJ1-1, with TRBD1 identical over 7 bases. The sequence came from a man younger than 35 in good health and CMV-seropositive. Material for sequencing was PBMCs. CDR3 protein: CAGGQGVGDTEAFF. The CDR3 DNA reads as TGTGCCGGGGGGCAGGGGGTAGGGGACACTGAAGCTTTCTTT.